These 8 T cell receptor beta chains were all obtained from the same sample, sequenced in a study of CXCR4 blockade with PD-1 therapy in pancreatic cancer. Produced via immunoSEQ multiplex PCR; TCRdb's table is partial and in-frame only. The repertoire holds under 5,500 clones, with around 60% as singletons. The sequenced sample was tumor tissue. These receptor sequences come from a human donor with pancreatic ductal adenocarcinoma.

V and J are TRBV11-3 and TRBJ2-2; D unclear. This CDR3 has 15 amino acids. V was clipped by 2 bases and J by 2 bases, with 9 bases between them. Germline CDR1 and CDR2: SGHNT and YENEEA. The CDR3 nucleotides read TGTGCCAGCAGCTTAAAGGCAGGAAACACCGGGGAGCTGTTTTTT. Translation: CASSLKAGNTGELFF.

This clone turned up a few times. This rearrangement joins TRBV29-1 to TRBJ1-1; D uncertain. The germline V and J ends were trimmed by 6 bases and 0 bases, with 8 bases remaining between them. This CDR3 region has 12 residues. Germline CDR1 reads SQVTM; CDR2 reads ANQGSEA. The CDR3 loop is CSVGYMNTEAFF. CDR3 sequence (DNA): TGCAGCGTCGGCTATATGAACACTGAAGCTTTCTTT.

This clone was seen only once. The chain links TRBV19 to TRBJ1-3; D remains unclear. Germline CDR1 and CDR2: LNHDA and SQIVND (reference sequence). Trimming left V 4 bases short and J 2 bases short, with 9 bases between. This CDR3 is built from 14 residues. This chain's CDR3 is CASSTEAAGNTIYF. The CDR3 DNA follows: TGTGCCAGTAGTACAGAAGCGGCTGGAAACACCATATATTTT.

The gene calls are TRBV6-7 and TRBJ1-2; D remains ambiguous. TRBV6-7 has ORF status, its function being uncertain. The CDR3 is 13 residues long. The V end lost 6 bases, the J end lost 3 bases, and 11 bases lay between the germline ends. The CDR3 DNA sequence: TGTGCCAGCAGCCAGACATCGGACTATGGCTACACCTTC. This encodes CASSQTSDYGYTF.

Here the CDR3 DNA reads TGTGCCAGCAGTTTGGCTAACCACAATGAGCAGTTCTTC. Its translation is CASSLANHNEQFF. The chain couples TRBV6-8 to TRBJ2-1; D ambiguous. The CDR3 runs 13 residues. V dropped 4 bases and J dropped 5 bases, with 9 bases sitting between them. Germline V gene lookup returns CDR1 MNHGY and CDR2 SAAAGT.

CDR3 residues: CASSPPVTSGSGANVLTF. The DNA for the CDR3 is TGTGCCAGCTCACCACCGGTTACGTCGGGTTCGGGGGCCAACGTCCTGACTTTC. The V gene is TRBV18, the J gene TRBJ2-6; D remains unclear. In germline, CDR1 is KGHSH, CDR2 LQKENI. This CDR3 has 18 amino acids. With 0 bases removed from V and 4 bases from J, the gap between germline ends came to 16 bases. Supplemented by reference TRBV18 and TRBJ2-6, the full variable domain reads NAGVMQNPRHLVRRRGQEARLRCSPMKGHSHVYWYRQLPEEGLKFMVYLQKENIIDESGMPKERFSAEFPKEGPSILRIQQVVRGDSAAYFCASSPPVTSGSGANVLTFGAGSRLTVL.

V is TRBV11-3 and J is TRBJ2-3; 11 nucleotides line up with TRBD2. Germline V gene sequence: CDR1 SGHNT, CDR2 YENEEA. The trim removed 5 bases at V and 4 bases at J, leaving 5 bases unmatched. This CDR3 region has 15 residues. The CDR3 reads CASSGSGGASDTQYF. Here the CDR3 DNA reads TGTGCCAGCAGCGGTAGCGGGGGGGCCTCAGATACGCAGTATTTT.

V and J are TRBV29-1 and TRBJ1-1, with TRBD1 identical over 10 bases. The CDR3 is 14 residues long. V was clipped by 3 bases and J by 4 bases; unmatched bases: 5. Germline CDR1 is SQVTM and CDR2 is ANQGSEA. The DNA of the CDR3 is TGCAGCGTTGATGGGACAGGGGCGAGCACTGAAGCTTTCTTT. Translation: CSVDGTGASTEAFF.